The 27 T cell receptor beta chains reported below all come from one sample, sequenced in a study of T cell repertoires in cytomegalovirus infection. A single record per CDR3 protein comes from TCRdb applying MiXCR to the reads. Of about 700,000 distinct CDR3 sequences in the sample, 33% were seen once. No antigens are known for them. This specimen was cultured PBMCs, taken from culture after CMV antigen stimulation. These receptor sequences come from a human donor in good health (CMV status not recorded). Some clones in this sample may be carry-over from other donors' samples.

V is TRBV5-1 and J is TRBJ2-7, with D maybe TRBD2 (7 bases). The CDR3 has 15 amino acids. Germline CDR1 reads SGHRS; CDR2 reads YFSETQ. The V end was cut by 4 bases, the J end by 0 bases, with 14 bases between. For the CDR3, the DNA is TGCGCCAGCAGCCCCCGGGGGGCCTCCTCCTACGAGCAGTACTTC. This sequence encodes CASSPRGASSYEQYF.

The chain combines TRBV4-3 with TRBJ2-3; unclear D gene. The CDR3 totals 13 residues. In germline, CDR1 is LGHNA, CDR2 YSLEER. Trimming cost V 0 bases and J 5 bases, with 6 bases left between them. The CDR3: CASSQEVGDTQYF. The CDR3 bases are TGCGCCAGCAGCCAAGAAGTAGGAGATACGCAGTATTTT.

The V and J genes are TRBV7-8 and TRBJ1-2; D is perhaps TRBD1 (6 bases). The CDR3 has 15 amino acids. Germline V lookup: CDR1 SGHVS, CDR2 FQNEAQ. The V end was cut by 4 bases, the J end by 2 bases, with 14 bases between. As DNA, the CDR3 is TGTGCCAGCAGCTGGTCGGGACAACCAAACTATGGCTACACCTTC. Translated, it gives CASSWSGQPNYGYTF. Full variable domain (outside the CDR3, taken from reference TRBV7-8 and TRBJ1-2): GAGVSQSPRYKVAKRGQDVALRCDPISGHVSLFWYQQALGQGPEFLTYFQNEAQLDKSGLPSDRFFAERPEGSVSTLKIQRTQQEDSAVYLCASSWSGQPNYGYTFGSGTRLTVV.

The genes are TRBV20-1 and TRBJ1-5; TRBD1 is a possible D gene (6 bases). The V and J ends lost 1 base and 3 bases respectively, with 13 bases between them. The germline V gene has CDR1 DFQATT and CDR2 SNEGSKA (reference sequence). The CDR3 runs 15 residues. The CDR3 loop is CSARVAGTLNQPQHF. DNA of the CDR3: TGCAGTGCTAGAGTAGCCGGGACACTCAATCAGCCCCAGCATTTT.

Here the CDR3 DNA reads TGTGCCAGCAGTTCTGGGCTAACGAGGAATGAGCAGTTCTTC. Encoded protein: CASSSGLTRNEQFF. The rearrangement joins TRBV27 to TRBJ2-1; no reliable D call. The ends were cut back, 4 bases at V and 7 bases at J, with 14 bases in the middle. This CDR3 region has 14 residues. Germline V lookup: CDR1 MNHEY, CDR2 SMNVEV (reference sequence).

This chain joins TRBV5-1 and TRBJ1-1; the D gene is possibly TRBD1 (5 bases). Germline values: CDR1 SGHRS, CDR2 YFSETQ. The V gene lost 3 bases and the J gene lost 5 bases, with 14 bases spanning the gap. The CDR3 spans 14 residues. The CDR3 coding sequence is TGCGCCAGCAGCTGGGTGGGGGGTGCGACTGAAGCTTTCTTT. This gives the protein CASSWVGGATEAFF.

This clonotype was detected many times. The chain is built from TRBV28 and TRBJ1-2; TRBD1 aligns across 7 bases. The CDR3 loop spans 12 amino acids. With V trimmed by 6 bases and J by 2 bases, 0 bases remained unmatched. Germline V gives CDR1 MDHEN, CDR2 SYDVKM. The CDR3: CASRTGNYGYTF. The CDR3 coding sequence is TGTGCCAGCAGGACAGGGAACTATGGCTACACCTTC.

This sequence joins TRBV12-3 or TRBV12-4 and TRBJ2-7; D gene unclear. Trimming pared 6 bases from V and 0 bases from J, leaving 12 bases between. The CDR3 spans 14 residues. The CDR3 coding sequence is TGTGCCAGCAGGGACGTAAGGAGCTCCTACGAGCAGTACTTC. This gives the protein CASRDVRSSYEQYF.

The chain links TRBV7-6 to TRBJ2-7; 8 nucleotides match TRBD2. The trim removed 2 bases at V and 6 bases at J, leaving 3 bases unmatched. CDR1 SGHVS and CDR2 FNYEAQ come from the germline V gene. This CDR3 is 13 amino acids long. CDR3 sequence: CASSLRTSGEQYF. DNA of the CDR3: TGTGCCAGCAGCTTAAGAACTAGCGGCGAGCAGTACTTC.

This clonotype was detected ten times or more. The chain employs TRBV7-2 and TRBJ1-5, with 11 bases matching TRBD1. The CDR3 extends over 15 amino acids. V dropped 5 bases and J dropped 5; count of bases not matched to a gene: 5. From germline, CDR1 is SGHTA and CDR2 FQGNSA. The CDR3 DNA reads as TGTGCCAGCAGCCTGGACAGGGGGCCCTATCAGCCCCAGCATTTT. Its protein product is CASSLDRGPYQPQHF.

In its sample, this clonotype was seen a few times. V usage is TRBV19 and J usage is TRBJ2-1; 8 bases map to TRBD1. The V and J ends lost 2 bases and 6 bases, in that order; junction bases with no gene match: 3. The CDR3 is 14 residues long. CDR1 LNHDA and CDR2 SQIVND come from the germline V gene (reference sequence). The CDR3 coding sequence is TGTGCCAGTAGTATAAGGGACAGGTCCAATGAGCAGTTCTTC. Its protein is CASSIRDRSNEQFF.

This clonotype was counted a few times. The V gene is TRBV10-3, the J gene TRBJ2-3, with TRBD1 as a possible D gene (6 bases). Trimming left V 5 bases short and J 2 bases short, with 11 bases between. The CDR3 extends over 14 amino acids. Germline V gives CDR1 ENHRY, CDR2 SYGVKD. The CDR3 DNA sequence: TGTGCCATCAGTAGACAGGATAACACAGATACGCAGTATTTT. Translating it yields CAISRQDNTDTQYF.

The chain has TRBV20-1 and TRBJ2-3, with D possibly TRBD1 on 6 matching bases. The CDR3 has 16 amino acids. Trimming pared 0 bases from V and 3 bases from J, leaving 16 bases between. Looked up from germline, CDR1 is DFQATT and CDR2 is SNEGSKA (reference sequence). In nucleotides, the CDR3 is TGCAGTGCTAGAGATAACAGCAGGGGTATAACAGATACGCAGTATTTT. Translating it yields CSARDNSRGITDTQYF.

This clonotype was counted a single time. The V and J genes are TRBV11-2 and TRBJ2-5; a weak D match, TRBD2 (5 bases). V dropped 6 bases and J dropped 5 bases, with 19 bases sitting between them. There are 15 residues in the CDR3. Germline V lookup: CDR1 SGHAT, CDR2 FQNNGV. The CDR3 protein is CASRPREPMGETQYF. In DNA, the CDR3 is TGTGCCAGCAGACCACGGGAACCTATGGGGGAGACCCAGTACTTC.

In this sample, this clonotype turned up a few times. This chain joins TRBV7-2 and TRBJ1-2; possible D gene TRBD1, 5 bases. V was shortened by 5 bases and J by 6 bases, with 16 bases between the two germline ends. From germline, CDR1 is SGHTA and CDR2 FQGNSA. The CDR3 totals 14 residues. CDR3 in amino acids: CASSPFVGEDGYTF. Here the CDR3 DNA reads TGTGCCAGCAGCCCTTTTGTAGGGGAGGATGGCTACACCTTC.

This clonotype has only one observation. J is TRBJ2-3 and V is TRBV25-1, with a weak D call TRBD1 (6 bases). Trimming took off 5 bases at V and 10 bases at J, with 19 bases between the two ends. Germline V gene sequence: CDR1 MGHDK, CDR2 SYGVNS. The CDR3 is made up of 14 amino acids. The CDR3 spells CASSRGTVQRSQYF. In nucleotides, the CDR3 is TGTGCCAGCAGTAGGGGGACGGTACAGAGGTCGCAGTATTTT.

In regard to this clonotype: An end of the junction does not agree with germline; a read error may underlie this. DNA for the CDR3: TGTGCCAGCAGCGAAGGGGGGCGTGACAATGAGCAGTTCTTC. It yields the protein CASSEGGRDNEQFF. This chain joins TRBV2 and TRBJ2-1, with D perhaps assigned TRBD1 or TRBD2 (6 bases each). CDR3 size: 14 residues. The germline V gene encodes CDR1 SNHLY and CDR2 FYNNEI.

The gene calls are TRBV7-3 and TRBJ2-7; D might be TRBD1 (6 bases). Germline loops: CDR1 SGHTA, CDR2 FQGTGA. This CDR3 region has 16 residues. V was cut by 2 bases and J by 2 bases, with 16 bases left in between. The CDR3 reads CASSLFVGGPPYEQYF. The CDR3 DNA reads as TGTGCCAGCAGCTTATTTGTAGGGGGTCCCCCCTACGAGCAGTACTTC. The full variable domain, rest sourced from reference TRBV7-3 and TRBJ2-7, is GAGVSQTPSNKVTEKGKYVELRCDPISGHTALYWYRQSLGQGPEFLIYFQGTGAADDSGLPNDRFFAVRPEGSVSTLKIQRTERGDSAVYLCASSLFVGGPPYEQYFGPGTRLTVT.

The chain joins TRBV28 to TRBJ1-4; weak D call: TRBD1 (6 bases). Per germline, CDR1 MDHEN and CDR2 SYDVKM. The germline V and J ends were trimmed by 6 bases and 11 bases, with 10 bases remaining between them. The CDR3 is 11 residues long. For the CDR3, the DNA is TGTGCCAGCAGCTACAGGGAGAAACTGTTTTTT. It codes for CASSYREKLFF.

A few counts support this clonotype. J is TRBJ1-5 and V is TRBV7-2, with D hard to call. V dropped 7 bases and J dropped 0 bases, with 13 bases sitting between them. Germline CDR1 and CDR2: SGHTA and FQGNSA. The CDR3 consists of 15 residues. This chain's CDR3 is CASNARAGSNQPQHF. CDR3 nucleotide sequence: TGTGCCAGCAATGCTAGGGCGGGTAGCAATCAGCCCCAGCATTTT.

The chain links TRBV28 to TRBJ2-3; D is perhaps TRBD2 (5 bases). Trimming took 5 bases from V and 2 from J, leaving 14 bases between them. This CDR3 is 15 amino acids long. Germline CDR1 reads MDHEN; CDR2 reads SYDVKM. As DNA, the CDR3 is TGTGCCAGCAGTCCCCGAGGGATGGCCACAGATACGCAGTATTTT. Encoded protein: CASSPRGMATDTQYF.

V gene TRBV7-2 combines with J gene TRBJ2-5, with D possibly matching TRBD1 (6 bases). CDR1 is SGHTA, CDR2 FQGNSA, per germline. Trimming took 2 bases from V and 7 from J, leaving 14 bases between them. CDR3 size: 14 residues. For the CDR3, the DNA is TGTGCCAGCAGCTTAACCGACAGGTTAGGGACCCAGTACTTC. The encoded protein is CASSLTDRLGTQYF.

V gene TRBV12-3 or TRBV12-4 combines with J gene TRBJ2-2; 7 bases are a match to TRBD2. The CDR3 extends over 13 amino acids. Trimming cost V 6 bases and J 8 bases; bases outside gene matches: 6. CDR3 bases: TGTGCCAGCAGCCGGGGGGTTTCGGGGGAGCTGTTTTTT. Encoded protein: CASSRGVSGELFF.

This clonotype was detected a few times. This chain connects TRBV2 to TRBJ2-2, with D perhaps TRBD2 (5 bases). V lost 1 base to trimming and J lost 2 bases, with 11 bases between them. This CDR3 is built from 16 residues. Looked up from germline, CDR1 is SNHLY and CDR2 is FYNNEI. CDR3 sequence reads: CASSEVGRGNTGELFF. In nucleotides, the CDR3 is TGTGCCAGCAGTGAAGTCGGTCGGGGAAACACCGGGGAGCTGTTTTTT.

The chain is built from TRBV12-3 or TRBV12-4 and TRBJ1-2; D is undetermined. The CDR3 has 12 residues. The V gene lost 1 base and the J gene lost 8 bases, with 8 bases spanning the gap. CDR3 coding DNA: TGTGCCAGCAGTTTAGGAGAGGGAGGCTACACCTTC. It translates to CASSLGEGGYTF.

This sequence joins TRBV7-6 and TRBJ1-6, with D maybe TRBD1 (5 bases). The V gene's germline CDR1 is SGHVS and CDR2 FNYEAQ. Trimming left V 1 base short and J 7 bases short, with 11 bases between. CDR3 length: 15 amino acids. The CDR3 here is CASSLGPKGNSPLHF. For the CDR3, the DNA is TGTGCCAGCAGCTTAGGGCCTAAGGGGAATTCACCCCTCCACTTT.

This clonotype was seen just once. Compared with germline, one end of the junction differs, possibly owing to a read error. The V call is TRBV9, the J call TRBJ2-2; TRBD1 aligns across 7 bases. The CDR3 spans 14 residues. Per the germline V gene, CDR1 is SGDLS and CDR2 is YYNGEE. The CDR3 DNA sequence: TGTGCCAGCAGCAAGACAGGGAACACCGGGGTGCTGTTTTTT. It yields the protein CASSKTGNTGVLFF.